Following are 12 T cell receptor beta chains from one sample sequenced in a study of blood T cell repertoires in COVID-19. Clones were sequenced by immunoSEQ multiplex PCR, and TCRdb holds only the in-frame ones, with some missing. The data hold fewer than 60,000 clones, with approximately 85% observed a single time. Source material: peripheral blood. The receptor source for this set is a man aged 60 to 75 with acute or convalescent COVID-19.

V and J are TRBV2 and TRBJ1-2; the D gene is possibly TRBD1 (5 bases). Germline loops: CDR1 SNHLY, CDR2 FYNNEI. The CDR3 totals 11 residues. This chain's CDR3 is CATGSIYGYTF. Here the CDR3 DNA reads TGTGCTACAGGCTCCATCTATGGCTACACCTTC.

The chain employs TRBV18 and TRBJ1-3; D is unresolved. From germline, CDR1 is KGHSH and CDR2 LQKENI. The CDR3 is made up of 12 amino acids. V lost 5 bases, J lost 5 bases, and 7 bases lay in between. CDR3 loop: CASSTDRNTIYF. The CDR3, as DNA: TGTGCCAGCTCAACCGACAGAAACACCATATATTTT.

V usage is TRBV18 and J usage is TRBJ1-5, with D maybe TRBD1 (6 bases). Trimming cost V 6 bases and J 3 bases, with 15 bases left between them. This CDR3 contains 15 residues. Germline CDR1 is KGHSH and CDR2 is LQKENI. The CDR3 sequence is CASSLGQSPNQPQHF. The CDR3 DNA follows: TGTGCCAGCTCTCTCGGACAGTCCCCCAATCAGCCCCAGCATTTT.

The V and J genes are TRBV10-3 and TRBJ2-2; 9 positions match TRBD2. Germline values: CDR1 ENHRY, CDR2 SYGVKD. V was pared by 5 bases and J by 4 bases, with 5 bases of the junction left unmatched. The length of the CDR3 is 15 residues. The CDR3 loop reads CAISQTSGGTGELFF. The CDR3, as DNA: TGTGCCATCAGTCAGACTAGCGGCGGCACCGGGGAGCTGTTTTTT.

V gene TRBV27 combines with J gene TRBJ1-1; a possible D gene is TRBD1 (5 bases). V was cut by 5 bases and J by 4 bases, with 14 bases left in between. This CDR3 comprises 14 residues. CDR1 is MNHEY and CDR2 is SMNVEV in the germline V gene (reference sequence). In DNA form, the CDR3 reads TGTGCCAGCAGTGCGCTCCCCGGGGGCACTGAAGCTTTCTTT. Its translation: CASSALPGGTEAFF.

This clone was recorded once. This chain joins TRBV21-1 and TRBJ2-4; no DNA check was done on the table's D call, TRBD2. TRBV21-1 is described as a pseudogene. The CDR3 extends over 17 amino acids. The CDR3 bases are TGTGCCAGCAGCAAAGAAGGAAGGAGGAAAGCCAAAAACATTCAGTACTTC. This translates into CASSKEGRRKAKNIQYF.

The rearrangement joins TRBV14 to TRBJ2-1, with a weak D call TRBD2 (6 bases). V lost 1 base, J lost 12 bases, and 10 bases lay in between. The CDR3 extends over 12 amino acids. Looked up from germline, CDR1 is SGHDN and CDR2 is FVKESK. CDR3 amino acids: CASSQVAVPQFF. CDR3 DNA: TGTGCCAGCAGCCAAGTAGCGGTACCGCAGTTCTTC. Combining the CDR3 with reference TRBV14 and TRBJ2-1 gives the whole variable domain EAGVTQFPSHSVIEKGQTVTLRCDPISGHDNLYWYRRVMGKEIKFLLHFVKESKQDESGMPNNRFLAERTGGTYSTLKVQPAELEDSGVYFCASSQVAVPQFFGPGTRLTVL.

Here the CDR3 reads CASSFGTGGNSPLHF. In DNA, the CDR3 is TGTGCCAGCAGCTTTGGGACAGGGGGAAATTCACCCCTCCACTTT. This chain joins TRBV7-9 and TRBJ1-6; TRBD1 agrees at 11 bases. Germline loops: CDR1 SEHNR, CDR2 FQNEAQ (reference sequence). This CDR3 comprises 15 residues. After removal of 3 bases from V and 7 bases from J, the junction contained 2 bases not matched to a gene.

This clone came up once. The gene calls are TRBV18 and TRBJ2-6, with D possibly being TRBD1 (6 bases). The CDR3 contains 17 residues. V was pared by 2 bases and J by 0 bases, with 11 bases between. Germline assignment: CDR1 KGHSH and CDR2 LQKENI. The CDR3, as DNA: TGTGCCAGCTCACCATCGGACAGAAACTCTGGGGCCAACGTCCTGACTTTC. It specifies CASSPSDRNSGANVLTF.

This clone was recorded a few times. The identical CDR3 is also encoded by other nucleotide sequences in the sample. The chain has TRBV4-2 and TRBJ1-5; the D is unclear. The CDR3 runs 15 residues. V shed 0 bases and J shed 7 bases, with 13 bases lying between them. Germline values: CDR1 LGHNA, CDR2 YNFKEQ. CDR3 sequence reads: CASSQESGRGQPQHF. Here the CDR3 DNA reads TGTGCCAGCAGCCAAGAGAGCGGGCGAGGGCAGCCCCAGCATTTT.

The CDR3 is CASSEGLAGVNEQFF. DNA for the CDR3: TGTGCCAGCAGTGAAGGGCTAGCGGGAGTTAATGAGCAGTTCTTC. The chain combines TRBV6-4 with TRBJ2-1; 10 bases map to TRBD2. The germline gives CDR1 MRHNA, CDR2 SNTAGT. The CDR3 has 15 amino acids. V was clipped by 3 bases and J by 7 bases; unmatched bases: 6.

The gene calls are TRBV7-9 and TRBJ1-6; 8 nucleotides agree with TRBD1. Per the germline V gene, CDR1 is SEHNR and CDR2 is FQNEAQ (reference sequence). There are 16 residues in the CDR3. Losses at the gene ends were 4 bases for V and 1 base for J; bases not matched to a gene: 3. The CDR3 protein is CASSSQGASYNSPLHF. CDR3 nucleotides: TGTGCCAGCAGCTCTCAGGGGGCTTCCTATAATTCACCCCTCCACTTT.